This entry is about one T cell receptor (beta chain). The antigen it binds to is not known. Base-call qualities are not available, and no considerably larger clone is one nucleotide away. This entry comes from a study of blood T cell repertoires in COVID-19 (TCRdb year 2020). General notes on the study: Collaborator samples came from the United States, Italy and Spain and covered acute and convalescent phases of COVID-19. The repertoires were released in a freely available public database meant as a resource for research on the immune response to SARS-CoV-2. The dataset comprised deeply sampled blood TCRbeta repertoires from subjects exposed to, actively infected with, or recovered from COVID-19. A de-identified subject ID, COVID-19 status, age in years and sex were almost always included in the sample metadata. The material from the prospective study consisted of cDNA or gDNA derived from T cells, B-cell-depleted T cells, or PBMCs. The samples were drawn from the first 160 participants of the ongoing ImmuneRACE study and from more than 1,000 subjects provided by 6 global collaborators. Where HLA class I and class II types were available, the types were taken from metadata supplied by the sample provider, not from assay-based typing. Summary of the overall study and its limitations: The quantity of clinical and demographic metadata differed by source and by participant and was supplied without curation.

TCRbeta CDR3 regions were amplified from genomic DNA by means of the immunoSEQ Assay, a bias-controlled multiplex PCR. The paper's processing steps were these. Nucleated cell counts per sample were estimated from amplification of reference gene primers within the assay. To quantify the absolute abundance of each unique TCRbeta CDR3 rearrangement, sequence reads were collapsed and filtered. For each sample, productive Simpson clonality was calculated by taking the square root of Simpson's diversity index across productive rearrangements. The table comes from immuneACCESS by way of TCRdb, which keeps in-frame sequences with V and J called. Part of the clones is missing from these tables; in studies checked, under half for an unresolved V gene and the rest for unknown reasons. The D gene and trimming were derived from the DNA, and the V and J assignments and clone size from that table. Here the sample has 90,000 to 150,000 clones; 79% occur a single time. Of the sample, 3% to 4.5% falls within the top ten clones.

Whole blood was collected in K2EDTA tubes by collaborating institutions according to the institutions' own protocols. For TCRbeta analysis, collaborator samples were shipped as frozen whole blood, as isolated PBMCs, or as DNA extracted from either sample type. Input material: peripheral blood. The sequence was collected from a woman of 80 years or more with acute or convalescent COVID-19.

The nucleotides are TGTGCCAGCAGTTCAGTCGACAGGACCGGGGAGCTGTTTTTT. Protein translation: CASSSVDRTGELFF. The chain is encoded by TRBV28 joined to TRBJ2-2, and possibly TRBD1, on 6 matching bases. Based on the germline V gene, the CDR1 and CDR2 sequences are MDHEN and SYDVKM. Including the terminal cysteine and phenylalanine, the CDR3 comprises 14 residues. The CDR3 DNA has 42 bases and is translated from base 1. Between the V and J ends, shortened by 4 bases and 5 bases respectively, the junction contains 11 bases.